This T cell receptor beta chain was identified in a study of control samples from healthy donors and cancer patients. The data were produced by immunoSEQ multiplex PCR, yet TCRdb's version contains in-frame clones alone and is incomplete. The repertoire consists of about 150,000 clones, with roughly 94% occurring once and the leading ten covering around 6.1%. Sequencing used blood. The sequence came from a middle-aged man in good health.

The CDR3 nucleotides are TGTGCCAGCAGCTTAAGGGCAGGATTGATGAACACTGAAGCTTTCTTT. This sequence encodes CASSLRAGLMNTEAFF. The chain employs TRBV7-2 and TRBJ1-1; D is unclear. This CDR3 has 16 residues. Germline V gives CDR1 SGHTA, CDR2 FQGNSA. Trimming left V 2 bases short and J 0 bases short, with 13 bases between. The full variable domain, with the rest looked up from reference TRBV7-2 and TRBJ1-1, is GAGVSQSPSNKVTEKGKDVELRCDPISGHTALYWYRQSLGQGLEFLIYFQGNSAPDKSGLPSDRFSAERTGGSVSTLTIQRTQQEDSAVYLCASSLRAGLMNTEAFFGQGTRLTVV.